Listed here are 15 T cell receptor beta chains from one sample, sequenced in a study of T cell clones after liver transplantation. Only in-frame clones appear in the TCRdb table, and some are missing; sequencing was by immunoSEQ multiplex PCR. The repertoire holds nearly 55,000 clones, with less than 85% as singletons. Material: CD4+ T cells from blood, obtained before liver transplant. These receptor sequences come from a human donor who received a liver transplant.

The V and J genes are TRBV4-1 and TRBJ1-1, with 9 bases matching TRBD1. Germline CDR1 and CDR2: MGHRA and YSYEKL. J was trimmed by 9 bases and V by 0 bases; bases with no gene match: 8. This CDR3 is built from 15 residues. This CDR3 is CASSQEGRDRDKAFF. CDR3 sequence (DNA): TGCGCCAGCAGCCAAGAGGGCCGGGACAGGGACAAAGCTTTCTTT.

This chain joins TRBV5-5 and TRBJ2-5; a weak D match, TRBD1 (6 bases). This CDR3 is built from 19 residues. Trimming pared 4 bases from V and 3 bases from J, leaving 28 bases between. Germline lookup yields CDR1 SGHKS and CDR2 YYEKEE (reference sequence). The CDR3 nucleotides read TGTGCCAGCAGCATCGAAGCTACAGGGTGGTTGGAGGAAAAAGAGACCCAGTACTTC. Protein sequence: CASSIEATGWLEEKETQYF.

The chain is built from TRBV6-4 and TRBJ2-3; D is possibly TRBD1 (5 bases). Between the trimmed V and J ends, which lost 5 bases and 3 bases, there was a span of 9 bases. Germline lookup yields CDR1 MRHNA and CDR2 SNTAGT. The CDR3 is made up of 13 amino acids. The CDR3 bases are TGTGCCAGCAGTTTACAGGTAACAGATACGCAGTATTTT. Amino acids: CASSLQVTDTQYF.

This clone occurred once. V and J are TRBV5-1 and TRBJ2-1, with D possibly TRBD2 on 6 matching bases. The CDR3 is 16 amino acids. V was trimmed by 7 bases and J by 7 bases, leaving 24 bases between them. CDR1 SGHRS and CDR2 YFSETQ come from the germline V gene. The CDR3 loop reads CASAPKFTGVINEQFF. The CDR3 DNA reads TGCGCCAGCGCCCCGAAATTCACGGGAGTGATAAATGAGCAGTTCTTC.

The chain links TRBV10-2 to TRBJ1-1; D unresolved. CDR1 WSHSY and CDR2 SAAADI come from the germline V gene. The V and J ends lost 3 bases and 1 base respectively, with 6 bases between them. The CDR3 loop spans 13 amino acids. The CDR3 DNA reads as TGCGCCAGCAGTGATTGGGGGAACACTGAAGCTTTCTTT. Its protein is CASSDWGNTEAFF.

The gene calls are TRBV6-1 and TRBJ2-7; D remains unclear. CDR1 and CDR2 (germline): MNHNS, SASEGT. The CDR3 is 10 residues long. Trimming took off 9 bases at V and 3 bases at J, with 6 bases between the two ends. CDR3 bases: TGTGCCAGTAGGCACTACGAGCAGTACTTC. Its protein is CASRHYEQYF.

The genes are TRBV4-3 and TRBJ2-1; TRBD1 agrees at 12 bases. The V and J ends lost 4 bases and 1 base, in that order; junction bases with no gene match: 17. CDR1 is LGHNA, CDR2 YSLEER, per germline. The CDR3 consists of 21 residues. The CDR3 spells CASSLGAYWDRGRRSYNEQFF. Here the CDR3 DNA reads TGCGCCAGCAGCCTAGGGGCGTATTGGGACAGGGGGCGCCGGTCCTACAATGAGCAGTTCTTC.

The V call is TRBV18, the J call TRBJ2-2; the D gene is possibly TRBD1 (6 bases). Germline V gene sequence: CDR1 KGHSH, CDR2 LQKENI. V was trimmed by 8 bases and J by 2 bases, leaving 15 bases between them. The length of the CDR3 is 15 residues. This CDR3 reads CASPNPGQNTGELFF. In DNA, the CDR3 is TGTGCCAGCCCCAACCCGGGACAAAACACCGGGGAGCTGTTTTTT.

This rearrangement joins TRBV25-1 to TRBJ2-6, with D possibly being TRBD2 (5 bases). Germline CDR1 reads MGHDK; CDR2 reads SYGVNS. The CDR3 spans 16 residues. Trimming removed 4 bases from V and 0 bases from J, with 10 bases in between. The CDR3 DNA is TGTGCCAGCAGTGCCCACCGGGACTCTGGGGCCAACGTCCTGACTTTC. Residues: CASSAHRDSGANVLTF.

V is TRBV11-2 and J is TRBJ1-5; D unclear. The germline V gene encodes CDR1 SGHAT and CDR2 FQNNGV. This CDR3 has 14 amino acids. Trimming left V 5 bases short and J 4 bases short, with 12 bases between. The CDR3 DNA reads TGTGCCAGCAGCCACGGGTCTGGAAATCAGCCCCAGCATTTT. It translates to CASSHGSGNQPQHF.

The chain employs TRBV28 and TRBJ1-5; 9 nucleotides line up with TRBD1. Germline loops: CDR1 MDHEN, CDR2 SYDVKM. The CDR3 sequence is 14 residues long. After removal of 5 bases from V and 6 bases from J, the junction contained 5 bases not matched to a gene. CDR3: CASSTNRGLQPQHF. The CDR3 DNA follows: TGTGCCAGCAGTACCAACAGGGGGCTTCAGCCCCAGCATTTT.

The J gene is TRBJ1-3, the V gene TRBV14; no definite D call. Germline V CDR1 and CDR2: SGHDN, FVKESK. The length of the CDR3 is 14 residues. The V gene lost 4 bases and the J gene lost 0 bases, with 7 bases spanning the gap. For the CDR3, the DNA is TGTGCCAGCAGCCCCGCTAACTCTGGAAACACCATATATTTT. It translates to CASSPANSGNTIYF.

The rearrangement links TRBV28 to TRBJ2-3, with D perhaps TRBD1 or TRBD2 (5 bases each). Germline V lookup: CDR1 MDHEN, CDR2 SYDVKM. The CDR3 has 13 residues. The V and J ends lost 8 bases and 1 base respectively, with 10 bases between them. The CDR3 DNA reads TGTGCCAGCTGTGAGGGACGCACAGATACGCAGTATTTT. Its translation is CASCEGRTDTQYF.

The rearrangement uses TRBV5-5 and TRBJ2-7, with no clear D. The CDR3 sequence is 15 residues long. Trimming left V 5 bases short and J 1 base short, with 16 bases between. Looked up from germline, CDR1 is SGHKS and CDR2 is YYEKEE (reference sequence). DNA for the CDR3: TGTGCCAGCAGTGAAAATTCCGGGCCGTCCTACGAGCAGTACTTC. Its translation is CASSENSGPSYEQYF.

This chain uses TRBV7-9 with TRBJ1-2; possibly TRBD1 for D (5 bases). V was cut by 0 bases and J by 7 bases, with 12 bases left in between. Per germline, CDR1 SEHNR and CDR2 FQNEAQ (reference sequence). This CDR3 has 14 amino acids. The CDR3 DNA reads TGTGCCAGCAGCTTAGCGGGACCTACGACTGGCTACACCTTC. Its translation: CASSLAGPTTGYTF.